This TCR beta chain was identified in a study of cytomegalovirus exposure and HLA in healthy donors. The V segment lost 4 bases and the J segment 1 base; nucleotides outside the gene matches: 7. CDR1 and CDR2 from the germline V gene are LGHNA and YSLEER. This CDR3 is built from 16 residues. In the PCR, 60 Vbeta and 13 Jbeta primers were used. TCRdb's table, derived via immunoSEQ multiplex PCR, lists solely in-frame clones and lacks some. In the table there are approximately 110,000 clones, over 60% of which are singletons. The sample comprised PBMCs. The chain is built from TRBV4-3 and TRBJ1-1; TRBD1 matches 9 bases. The TCR was taken from a female donor in good health and CMV-seropositive. The CDR3 bases are TGCGCCAGCAGCCCGAGGCCACAGGGGGCGAACACTGAAGCTTTCTTT. This codes for CASSPRPQGANTEAFF.